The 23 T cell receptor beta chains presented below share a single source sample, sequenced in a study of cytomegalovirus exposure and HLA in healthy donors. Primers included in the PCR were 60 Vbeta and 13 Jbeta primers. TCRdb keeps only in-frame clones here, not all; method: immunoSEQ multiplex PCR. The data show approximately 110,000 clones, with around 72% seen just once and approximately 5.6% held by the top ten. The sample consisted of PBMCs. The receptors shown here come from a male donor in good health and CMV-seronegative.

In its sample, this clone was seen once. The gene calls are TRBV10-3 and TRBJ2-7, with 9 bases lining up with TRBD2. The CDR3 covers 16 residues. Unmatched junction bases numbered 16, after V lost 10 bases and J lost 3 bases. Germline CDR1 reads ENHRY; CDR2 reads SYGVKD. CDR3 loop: CATWGGGYSGSYEQYF. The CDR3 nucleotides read TGTGCCACGTGGGGCGGGGGGTATAGCGGGAGCTACGAGCAGTACTTC.

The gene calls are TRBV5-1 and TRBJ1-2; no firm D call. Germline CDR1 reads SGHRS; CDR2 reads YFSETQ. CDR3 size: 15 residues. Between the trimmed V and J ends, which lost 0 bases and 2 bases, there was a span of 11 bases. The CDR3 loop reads CASSLDGVVNYGYTF. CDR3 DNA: TGCGCCAGCAGCTTGGACGGGGTGGTGAACTATGGCTACACCTTC.

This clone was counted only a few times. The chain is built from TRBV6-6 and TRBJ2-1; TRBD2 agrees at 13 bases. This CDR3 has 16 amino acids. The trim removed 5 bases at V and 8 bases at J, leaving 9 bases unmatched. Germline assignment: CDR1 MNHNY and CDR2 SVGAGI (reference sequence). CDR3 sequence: CASSKGLAGEGYEQFF. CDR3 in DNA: TGTGCCAGCAGTAAAGGACTAGCGGGAGAAGGGTATGAGCAGTTCTTC.

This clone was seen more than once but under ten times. The CDR3 region is CASSFDRVNEQYF. The CDR3 nucleotides read TGTGCCAGCAGCTTCGACAGGGTCAACGAGCAGTACTTC. J is TRBJ2-7 and V is TRBV5-4; 7 positions match TRBD1. The germline V gene has CDR1 SGHNT and CDR2 YYREEE (reference sequence). The CDR3 totals 13 residues. V was pared by 2 bases and J by 5 bases, with 4 bases of the junction left unmatched.

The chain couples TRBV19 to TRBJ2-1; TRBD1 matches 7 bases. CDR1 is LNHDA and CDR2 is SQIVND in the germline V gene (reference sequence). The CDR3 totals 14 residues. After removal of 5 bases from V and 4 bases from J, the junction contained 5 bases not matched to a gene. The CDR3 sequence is CASSHRDRYNEQFF. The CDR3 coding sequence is TGTGCCAGTAGTCACCGGGACAGATACAATGAGCAGTTCTTC.

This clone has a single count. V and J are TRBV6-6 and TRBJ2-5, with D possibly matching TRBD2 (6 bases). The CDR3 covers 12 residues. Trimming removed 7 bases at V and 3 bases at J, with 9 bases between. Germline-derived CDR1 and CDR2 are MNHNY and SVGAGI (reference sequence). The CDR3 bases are TGTGCCAGCAATCGGAGGGAAGAGACCCAGTACTTC. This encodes CASNRREETQYF.

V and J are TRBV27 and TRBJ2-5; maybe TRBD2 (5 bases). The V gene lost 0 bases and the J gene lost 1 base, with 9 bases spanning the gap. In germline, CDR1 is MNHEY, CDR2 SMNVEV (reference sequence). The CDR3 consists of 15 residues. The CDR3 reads CASSLSSGGQETQYF. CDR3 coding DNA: TGTGCCAGCAGTTTATCCAGCGGAGGCCAAGAGACCCAGTACTTC.

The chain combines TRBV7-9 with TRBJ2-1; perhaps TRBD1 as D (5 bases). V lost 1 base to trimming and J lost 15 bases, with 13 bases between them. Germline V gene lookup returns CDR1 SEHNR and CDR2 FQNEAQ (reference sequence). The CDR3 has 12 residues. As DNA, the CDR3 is TGTGCCAGCAGCTTAGGCACAGGTTACCGGTTCTTC. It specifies CASSLGTGYRFF. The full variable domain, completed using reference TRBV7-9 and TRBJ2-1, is DTGVSQNPRHKITKRGQNVTFRCDPISEHNRLYWYRQTLGQGPEFLTYFQNEAQLEKSRLLSDRFSAERPKGSFSTLEIQRTEQGDSAMYLCASSLGTGYRFFGPGTRLTVL.

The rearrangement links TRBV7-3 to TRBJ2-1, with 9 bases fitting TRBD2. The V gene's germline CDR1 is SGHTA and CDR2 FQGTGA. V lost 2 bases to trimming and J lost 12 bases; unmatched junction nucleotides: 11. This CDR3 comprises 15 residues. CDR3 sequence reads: CASSLAGGGNDGQFF. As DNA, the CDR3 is TGTGCCAGCAGCTTAGCGGGAGGGGGCAATGACGGGCAGTTCTTC.

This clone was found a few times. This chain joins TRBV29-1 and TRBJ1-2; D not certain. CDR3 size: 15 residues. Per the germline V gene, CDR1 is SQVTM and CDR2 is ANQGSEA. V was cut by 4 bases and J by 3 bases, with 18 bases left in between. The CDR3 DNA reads TGCAGCGTTGGCCCGCCTCTTTTGCAGTACTATGGCTACACCTTC. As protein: CSVGPPLLQYYGYTF. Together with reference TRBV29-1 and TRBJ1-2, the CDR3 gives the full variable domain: SAVISQKPSRDICQRGTSLTIQCQVDSQVTMMFWYRQQPGQSLTLIATANQGSEATYESGFVIDKFPISRPNLTFSTLTVSNMSPEDSSIYLCSVGPPLLQYYGYTFGSGTRLTVV.

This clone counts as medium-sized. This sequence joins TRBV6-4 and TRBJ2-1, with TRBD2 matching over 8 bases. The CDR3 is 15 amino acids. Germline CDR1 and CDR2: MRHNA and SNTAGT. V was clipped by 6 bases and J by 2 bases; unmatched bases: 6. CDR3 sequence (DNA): TGTGCCAGCAGCCCCGCGGGGGGCGCCTACAATGAGCAGTTCTTC. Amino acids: CASSPAGGAYNEQFF.

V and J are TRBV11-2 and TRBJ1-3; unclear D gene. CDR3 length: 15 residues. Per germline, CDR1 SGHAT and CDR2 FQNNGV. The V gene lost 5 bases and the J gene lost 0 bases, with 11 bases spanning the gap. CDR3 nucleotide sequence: TGTGCCAGCAGCCCCGATCCGAGCTCTGGAAACACCATATATTTT. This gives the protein CASSPDPSSGNTIYF.

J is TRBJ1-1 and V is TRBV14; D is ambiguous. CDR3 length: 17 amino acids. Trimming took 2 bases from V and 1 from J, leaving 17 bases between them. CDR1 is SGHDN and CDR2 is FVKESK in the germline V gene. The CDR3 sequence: CASSQPFSRRKNTEAFF. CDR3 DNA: TGTGCCAGCAGCCAACCTTTTTCGCGGCGGAAGAACACTGAAGCTTTCTTT.

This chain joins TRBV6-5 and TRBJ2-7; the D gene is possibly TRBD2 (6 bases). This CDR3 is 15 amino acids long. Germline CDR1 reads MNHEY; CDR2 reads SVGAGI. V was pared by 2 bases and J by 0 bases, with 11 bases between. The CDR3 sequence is CASSYGSSVSYEQYF. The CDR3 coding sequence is TGTGCCAGCAGTTACGGGTCTAGCGTCTCCTACGAGCAGTACTTC.

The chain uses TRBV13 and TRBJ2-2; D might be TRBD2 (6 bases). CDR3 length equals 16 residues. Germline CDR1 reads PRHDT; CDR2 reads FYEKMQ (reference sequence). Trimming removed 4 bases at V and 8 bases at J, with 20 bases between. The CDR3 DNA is TGTGCCAGCAGCTCGACCGGGACTCCCAGTGGTGGGGAGCTGTTTTTT. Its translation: CASSSTGTPSGGELFF.

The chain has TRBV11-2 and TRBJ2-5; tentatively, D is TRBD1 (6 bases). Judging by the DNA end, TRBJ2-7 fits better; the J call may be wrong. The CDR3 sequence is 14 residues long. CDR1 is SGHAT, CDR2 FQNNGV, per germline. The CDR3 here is CASSFLNRAAEQYF. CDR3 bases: TGTGCCAGCAGCTTTCTAAACAGGGCTGCCGAGCAGTACTTC.

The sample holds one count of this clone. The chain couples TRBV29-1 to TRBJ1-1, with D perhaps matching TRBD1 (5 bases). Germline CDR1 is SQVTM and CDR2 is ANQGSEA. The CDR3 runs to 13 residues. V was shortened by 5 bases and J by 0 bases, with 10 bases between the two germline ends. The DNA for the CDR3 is TGCAGCGTTTACAGGACGGTGAACACTGAAGCTTTCTTT. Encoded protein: CSVYRTVNTEAFF. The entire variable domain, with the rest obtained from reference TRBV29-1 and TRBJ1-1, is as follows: SAVISQKPSRDICQRGTSLTIQCQVDSQVTMMFWYRQQPGQSLTLIATANQGSEATYESGFVIDKFPISRPNLTFSTLTVSNMSPEDSSIYLCSVYRTVNTEAFFGQGTRLTVV.

The CDR3 reads CASSLAVGDYEQYF. CDR3 bases: TGCGCCAGCAGCTTGGCCGTGGGGGACTACGAGCAGTACTTC. The chain recombines TRBV5-1 with TRBJ2-5, with D perhaps matching TRBD1 or TRBD2 (5 bases each). With the DNA end fitting TRBJ2-7 better, the J assignment may be wrong. The germline gives CDR1 SGHRS, CDR2 YFSETQ. The CDR3 totals 14 residues.

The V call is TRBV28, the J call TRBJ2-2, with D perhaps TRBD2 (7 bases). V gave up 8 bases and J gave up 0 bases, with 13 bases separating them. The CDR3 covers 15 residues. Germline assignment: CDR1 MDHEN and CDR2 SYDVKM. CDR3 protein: CASGGGTTNTGELFF. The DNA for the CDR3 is TGTGCCAGCGGGGGGGGCACGACGAACACCGGGGAGCTGTTTTTT. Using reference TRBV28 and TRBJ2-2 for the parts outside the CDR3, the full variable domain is DVKVTQSSRYLVKRTGEKVFLECVQDMDHENMFWYRQDPGLGLRLIYFSYDVKMKEKGDIPEGYSVSREKKERFSLILESASTNQTSMYLCASGGGTTNTGELFFGEGSRLTVL.

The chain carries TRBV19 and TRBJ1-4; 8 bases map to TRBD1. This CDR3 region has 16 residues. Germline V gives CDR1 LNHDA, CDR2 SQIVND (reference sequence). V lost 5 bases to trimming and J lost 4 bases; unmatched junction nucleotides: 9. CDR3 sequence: CASSHSTGEINEKLFF. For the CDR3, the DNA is TGTGCCAGTAGTCATTCGACAGGGGAAATTAATGAAAAACTGTTTTTT.

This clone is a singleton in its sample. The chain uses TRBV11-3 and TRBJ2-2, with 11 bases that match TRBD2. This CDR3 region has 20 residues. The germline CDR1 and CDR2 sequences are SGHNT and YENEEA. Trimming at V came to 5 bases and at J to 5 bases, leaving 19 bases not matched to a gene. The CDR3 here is CASSAWTGDEASGRTGELFF. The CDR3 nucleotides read TGTGCCAGCAGCGCCTGGACAGGGGATGAGGCTAGCGGGAGGACCGGGGAGCTGTTTTTT.

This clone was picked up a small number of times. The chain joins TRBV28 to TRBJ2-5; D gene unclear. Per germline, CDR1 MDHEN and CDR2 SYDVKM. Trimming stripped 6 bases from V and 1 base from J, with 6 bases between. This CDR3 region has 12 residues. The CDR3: CASSTSQETQYF. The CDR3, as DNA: TGTGCCAGCAGCACATCCCAAGAGACCCAGTACTTC. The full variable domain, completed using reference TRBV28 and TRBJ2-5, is DVKVTQSSRYLVKRTGEKVFLECVQDMDHENMFWYRQDPGLGLRLIYFSYDVKMKEKGDIPEGYSVSREKKERFSLILESASTNQTSMYLCASSTSQETQYFGPGTRLLVL.

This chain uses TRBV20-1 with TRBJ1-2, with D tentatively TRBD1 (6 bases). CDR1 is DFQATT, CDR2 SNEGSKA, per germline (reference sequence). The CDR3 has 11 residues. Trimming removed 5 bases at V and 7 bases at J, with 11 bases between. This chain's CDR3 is CSAGAGAGYTF. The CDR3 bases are TGCAGTGCTGGGGCAGGGGCTGGCTACACCTTC.